This T cell receptor beta chain is from a study of cytomegalovirus exposure and HLA in healthy donors. Germline-derived CDR1 and CDR2 are LNHDA and SQIVND (reference sequence). The V end lost 2 bases, the J end lost 0 bases, and 7 bases lay between the germline ends. The CDR3 consists of 15 residues. In the case of this clone: Antigen: not known.

General study findings and limits: The TCR clusters that emerged in the first cohort tended, a later analysis found, to co-occur in the approximately 110 validation repertoires.

Sequencing was performed with immunoSEQ multiplex PCR; in TCRdb, only in-frame clones are kept and a portion is missing. The table shows almost 200,000 clones, with roughly 81% occurring only once. The rearrangement joins TRBV19 to TRBJ1-4; D gene uncertain. This clonotype was sampled from a woman aged 30 to 39 in good health and CMV-seronegative. Specimen: PBMCs. The CDR3 reads CASSIFGATNEKLFF. CDR3 sequence (DNA): TGTGCCAGTAGTATATTCGGTGCAACTAATGAAAAACTGTTTTTT.